Following are 2 T cell receptor beta chains from one sample sequenced in a study of neurological immune-mediated disorders. A single record per CDR3 protein comes from TCRdb applying MiXCR to the 5' RACE reads. The table includes just over 95,000 distinct CDR3 sequences, 3.5% to 4% detected once. Sequencing used PBMCs. Every receptor here comes from a woman aged 18-29 years with multiple sclerosis.

In this sample, this clonotype turned up many times. This chain uses TRBV24-1 with TRBJ2-1; no clear D. V lost 3 bases, J lost 6 bases, and 11 bases lay in between. The CDR3 length is 14 residues. Germline CDR1 KGHDR, CDR2 SFDVKD. CDR3 in amino acids: CATSDPNSSNEQFF. CDR3 DNA: TGTGCCACCAGTGATCCGAATAGCAGCAATGAGCAGTTCTTC.

The chain is built from TRBV9 and TRBJ2-3; D is possibly TRBD2 (6 bases). This CDR3 is 14 amino acids long. Germline values: CDR1 SGDLS, CDR2 YYNGEE. V was pared by 4 bases and J by 5 bases, with 14 bases between. CDR3 sequence: CASSLYRAGDTQYF. CDR3 coding DNA: TGTGCCAGCAGCTTATATAGAGCGGGAGATACGCAGTATTTT. The whole variable domain, filled in from reference TRBV9 and TRBJ2-3, reads DSGVTQTPKHLITATGQRVTLRCSPRSGDLSVYWYQQSLDQGLQFLIQYYNGEERAKGNILERFSAQQFPDLHSELNLSSLELGDSALYFCASSLYRAGDTQYFGPGTRLTVL.